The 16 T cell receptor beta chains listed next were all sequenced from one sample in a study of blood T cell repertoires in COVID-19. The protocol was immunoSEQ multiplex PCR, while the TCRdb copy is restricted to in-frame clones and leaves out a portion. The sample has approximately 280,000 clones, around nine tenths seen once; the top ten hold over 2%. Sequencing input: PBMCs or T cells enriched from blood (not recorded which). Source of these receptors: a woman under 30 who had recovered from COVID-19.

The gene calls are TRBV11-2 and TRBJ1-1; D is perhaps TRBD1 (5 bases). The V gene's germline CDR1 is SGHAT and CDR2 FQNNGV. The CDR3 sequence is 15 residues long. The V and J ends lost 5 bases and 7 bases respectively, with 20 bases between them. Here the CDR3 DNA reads TGTGCCAGCAGCCAAGCCCTGGGAGGGGCGGGTGAAGCTTTCTTT. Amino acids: CASSQALGGAGEAFF.

CDR3 DNA: TGTGCCAGCAGTTACTCGAGTGCACAGGGGCACCACGAGCAGTACTTC. As protein: CASSYSSAQGHHEQYF. This sequence joins TRBV6-2 or TRBV6-3 and TRBJ2-7; TRBD1 matches at 7 bases. The germline CDR1 and CDR2 sequences are MNHEY and SVGEGT. J was trimmed by 5 bases and V by 0 bases; bases with no gene match: 10. The CDR3 spans 16 residues.

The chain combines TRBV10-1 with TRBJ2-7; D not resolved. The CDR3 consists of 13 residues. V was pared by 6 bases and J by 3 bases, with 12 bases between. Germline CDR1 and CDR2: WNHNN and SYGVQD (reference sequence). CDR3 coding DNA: TGCGCCAGCAGGCCTAAAAAAGACTACGAGCAGTACTTC. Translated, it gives CASRPKKDYEQYF.

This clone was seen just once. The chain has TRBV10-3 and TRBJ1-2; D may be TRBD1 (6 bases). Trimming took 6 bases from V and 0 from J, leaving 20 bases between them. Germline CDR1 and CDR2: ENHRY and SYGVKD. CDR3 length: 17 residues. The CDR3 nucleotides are TGTGCCATCAGGGGAACGGCGGGGGCTGTAGCTAACTATGGCTACACCTTC. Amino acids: CAIRGTAGAVANYGYTF.

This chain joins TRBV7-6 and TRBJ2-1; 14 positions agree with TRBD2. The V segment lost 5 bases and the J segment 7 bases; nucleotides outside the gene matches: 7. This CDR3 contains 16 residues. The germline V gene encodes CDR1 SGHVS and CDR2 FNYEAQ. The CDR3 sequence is CASSPGTSGRRNEQFF. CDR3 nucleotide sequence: TGTGCCAGCAGCCCCGGGACTAGCGGGAGACGGAATGAGCAGTTCTTC.

The CDR3 nucleotides are TGTGCCTCAAAATACAGGGGGCATTACAATGAGCAGTTCTTC. Translated, it gives CASKYRGHYNEQFF. The rearrangement links TRBV30 to TRBJ2-1, with 9 positions matching TRBD1. V was pared by 7 bases and J by 4 bases, with 8 bases of the junction left unmatched. This CDR3 has 14 amino acids. From germline, CDR1 is GTSNPN and CDR2 SVGIG (reference sequence).

The chain's CDR3 is CAISTGTSGGSTDTQYF. The CDR3 bases are TGTGCCATCAGTACCGGGACTAGCGGGGGGAGCACAGATACGCAGTATTTT. The J gene is TRBJ2-3, the V gene TRBV10-3, with 15 bases that match TRBD2. J was trimmed by 0 bases and V by 5 bases; bases with no gene match: 3. Germline CDR1 reads ENHRY; CDR2 reads SYGVKD. CDR3 length equals 17 residues.

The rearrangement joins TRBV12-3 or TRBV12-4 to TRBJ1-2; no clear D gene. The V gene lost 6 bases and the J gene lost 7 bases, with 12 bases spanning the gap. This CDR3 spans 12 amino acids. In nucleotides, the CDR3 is TGTGCCAGCAGCGTCCGCGAGCGTGGCTACACCTTC. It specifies CASSVRERGYTF.

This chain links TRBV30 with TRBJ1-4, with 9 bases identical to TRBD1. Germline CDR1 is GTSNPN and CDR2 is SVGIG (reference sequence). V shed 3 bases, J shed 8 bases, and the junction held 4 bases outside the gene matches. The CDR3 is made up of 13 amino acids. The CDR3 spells CAWRQGAEEKLFF. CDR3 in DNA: TGTGCCTGGAGACAGGGGGCGGAGGAAAAACTGTTTTTT.

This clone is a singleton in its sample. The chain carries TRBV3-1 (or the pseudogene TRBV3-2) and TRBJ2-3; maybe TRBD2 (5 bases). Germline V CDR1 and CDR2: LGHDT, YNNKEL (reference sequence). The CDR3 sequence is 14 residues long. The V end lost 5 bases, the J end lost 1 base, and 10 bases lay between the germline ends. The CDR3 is CASSFTRGTDTQYF. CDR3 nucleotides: TGTGCCAGCAGCTTTACTAGGGGCACAGATACGCAGTATTTT.

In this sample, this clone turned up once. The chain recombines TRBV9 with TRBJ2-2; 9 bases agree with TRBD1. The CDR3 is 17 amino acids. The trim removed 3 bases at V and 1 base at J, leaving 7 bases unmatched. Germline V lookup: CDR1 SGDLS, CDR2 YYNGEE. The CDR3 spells CASSAQDRGWNTGELFF. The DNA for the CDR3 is TGTGCCAGCAGCGCCCAGGACAGGGGATGGAACACCGGGGAGCTGTTTTTT.

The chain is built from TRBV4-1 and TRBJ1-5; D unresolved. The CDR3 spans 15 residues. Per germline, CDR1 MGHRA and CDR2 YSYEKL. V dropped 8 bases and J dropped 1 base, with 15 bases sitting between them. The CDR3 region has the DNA TGCGCCAGCGGACCGGGGTTGGGGAGCAATCAGCCCCAGCATTTT. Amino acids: CASGPGLGSNQPQHF.

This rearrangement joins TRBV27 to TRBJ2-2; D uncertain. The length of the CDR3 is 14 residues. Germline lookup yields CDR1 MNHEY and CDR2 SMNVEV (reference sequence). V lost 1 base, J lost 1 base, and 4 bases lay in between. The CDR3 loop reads CASSLYKNTGELFF. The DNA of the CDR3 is TGTGCCAGCAGTTTATACAAGAACACCGGGGAGCTGTTTTTT.

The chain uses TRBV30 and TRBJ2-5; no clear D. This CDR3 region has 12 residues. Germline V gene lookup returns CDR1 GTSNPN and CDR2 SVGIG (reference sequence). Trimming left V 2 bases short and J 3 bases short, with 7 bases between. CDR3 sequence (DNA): TGTGCCTGGAGTAGCCCCGAAGAGACCCAGTACTTC. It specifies CAWSSPEETQYF.

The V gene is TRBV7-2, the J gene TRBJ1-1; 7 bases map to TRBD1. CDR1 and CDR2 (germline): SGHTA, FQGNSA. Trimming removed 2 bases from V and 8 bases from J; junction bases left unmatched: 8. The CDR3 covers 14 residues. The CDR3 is CASSLYPGQLEAFF. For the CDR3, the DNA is TGTGCCAGCAGCTTATACCCGGGACAGCTAGAAGCTTTCTTT.

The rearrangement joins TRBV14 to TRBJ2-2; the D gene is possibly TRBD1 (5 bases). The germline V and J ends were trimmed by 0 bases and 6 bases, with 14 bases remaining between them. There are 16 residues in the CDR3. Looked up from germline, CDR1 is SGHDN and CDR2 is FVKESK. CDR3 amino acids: CASSQDYASRAGELFF. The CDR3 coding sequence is TGTGCCAGCAGCCAAGATTATGCCAGCAGGGCCGGGGAGCTGTTTTTT.